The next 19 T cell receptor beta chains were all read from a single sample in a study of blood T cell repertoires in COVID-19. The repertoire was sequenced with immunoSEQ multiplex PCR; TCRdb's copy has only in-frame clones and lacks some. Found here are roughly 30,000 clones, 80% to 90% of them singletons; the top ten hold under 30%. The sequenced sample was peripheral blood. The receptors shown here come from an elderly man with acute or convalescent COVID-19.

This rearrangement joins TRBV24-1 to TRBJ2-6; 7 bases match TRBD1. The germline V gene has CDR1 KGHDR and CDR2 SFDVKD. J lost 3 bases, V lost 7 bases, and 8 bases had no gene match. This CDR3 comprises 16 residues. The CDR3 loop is CATSALQGFGANVLTF. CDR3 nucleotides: TGTGCCACCAGCGCCCTACAGGGGTTTGGGGCCAACGTCCTGACTTTC.

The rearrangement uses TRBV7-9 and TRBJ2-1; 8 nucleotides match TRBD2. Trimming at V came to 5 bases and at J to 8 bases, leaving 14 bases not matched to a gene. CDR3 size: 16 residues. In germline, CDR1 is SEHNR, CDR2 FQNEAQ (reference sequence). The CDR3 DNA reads TGTGCCAGCAGCCCCCGGGGGGAGCGGGGGTCGGATGAGCAGTTCTTC. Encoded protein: CASSPRGERGSDEQFF. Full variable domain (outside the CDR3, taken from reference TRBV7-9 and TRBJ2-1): DTGVSQNPRHKITKRGQNVTFRCDPISEHNRLYWYRQTLGQGPEFLTYFQNEAQLEKSRLLSDRFSAERPKGSFSTLEIQRTEQGDSAMYLCASSPRGERGSDEQFFGPGTRLTVL.

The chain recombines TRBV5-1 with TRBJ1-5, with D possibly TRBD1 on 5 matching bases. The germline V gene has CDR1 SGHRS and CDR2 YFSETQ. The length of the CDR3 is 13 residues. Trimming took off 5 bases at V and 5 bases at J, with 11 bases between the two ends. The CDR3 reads CASRAGEDQPQHF. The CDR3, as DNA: TGCGCCAGCAGAGCGGGGGAAGATCAGCCCCAGCATTTT.

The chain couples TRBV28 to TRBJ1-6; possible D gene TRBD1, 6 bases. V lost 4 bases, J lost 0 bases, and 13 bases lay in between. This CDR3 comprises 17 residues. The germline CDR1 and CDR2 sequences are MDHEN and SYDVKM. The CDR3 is CASSSGTPSSYNSPLHF. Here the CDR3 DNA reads TGTGCCAGCAGTTCCGGGACACCGAGCTCCTATAATTCACCCCTCCACTTT.

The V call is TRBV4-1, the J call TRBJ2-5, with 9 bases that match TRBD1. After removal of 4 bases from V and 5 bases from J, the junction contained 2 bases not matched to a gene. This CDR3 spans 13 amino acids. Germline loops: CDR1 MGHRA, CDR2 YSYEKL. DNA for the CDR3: TGCGCCAGCAGCCTGACAGGGGGTGAGACCCAGTACTTC. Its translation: CASSLTGGETQYF.

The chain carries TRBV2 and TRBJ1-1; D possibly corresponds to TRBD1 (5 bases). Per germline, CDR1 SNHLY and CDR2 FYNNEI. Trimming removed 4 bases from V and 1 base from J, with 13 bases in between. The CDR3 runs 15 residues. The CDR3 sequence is CASSVLQATNTEAFF. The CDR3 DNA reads TGTGCCAGCAGTGTTTTACAGGCGACGAACACTGAAGCTTTCTTT.

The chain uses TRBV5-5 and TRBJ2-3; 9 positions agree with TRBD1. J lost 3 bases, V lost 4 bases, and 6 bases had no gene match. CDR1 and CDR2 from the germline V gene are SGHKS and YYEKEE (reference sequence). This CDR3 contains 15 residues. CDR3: CASSRGTGLTDTQYF. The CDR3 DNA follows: TGTGCCAGCAGCCGGGGGACAGGGCTAACAGATACGCAGTATTTT.

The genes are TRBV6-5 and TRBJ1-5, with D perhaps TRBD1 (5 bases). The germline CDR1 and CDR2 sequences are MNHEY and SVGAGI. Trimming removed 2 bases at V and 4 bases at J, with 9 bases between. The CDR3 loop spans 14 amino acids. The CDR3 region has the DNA TGTGCCAGCAGTTACGTGGCAGGGAATCAGCCCCAGCATTTT. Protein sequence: CASSYVAGNQPQHF.

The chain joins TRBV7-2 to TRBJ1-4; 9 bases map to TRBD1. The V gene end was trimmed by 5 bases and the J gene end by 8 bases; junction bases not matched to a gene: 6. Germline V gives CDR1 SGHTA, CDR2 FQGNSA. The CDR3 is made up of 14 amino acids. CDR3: CASSAGTGSEKLFF. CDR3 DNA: TGTGCCAGCAGCGCCGGGACAGGGAGCGAAAAACTGTTTTTT.

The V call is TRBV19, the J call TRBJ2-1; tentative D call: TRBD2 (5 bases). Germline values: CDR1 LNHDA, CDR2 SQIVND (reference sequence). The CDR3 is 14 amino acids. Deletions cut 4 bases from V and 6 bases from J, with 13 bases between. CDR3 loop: CASSRAGGPNEQFF. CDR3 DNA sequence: TGTGCCAGTAGTAGAGCCGGAGGCCCCAATGAGCAGTTCTTC.

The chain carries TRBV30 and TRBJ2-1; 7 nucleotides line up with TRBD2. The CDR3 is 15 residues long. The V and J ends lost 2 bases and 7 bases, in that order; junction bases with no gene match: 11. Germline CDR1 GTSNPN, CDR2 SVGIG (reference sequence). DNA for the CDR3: TGTGCCTGGAGTATGGTCGGACTAGGAGGGAATGAGCAGTTCTTC. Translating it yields CAWSMVGLGGNEQFF.

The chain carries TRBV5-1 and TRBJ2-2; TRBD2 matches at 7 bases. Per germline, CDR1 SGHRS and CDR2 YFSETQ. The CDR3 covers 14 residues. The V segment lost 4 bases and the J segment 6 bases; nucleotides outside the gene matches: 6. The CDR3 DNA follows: TGCGCCAGCAGCCCCGGACTAGTTCCCGGGGAGCTGTTTTTT. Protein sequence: CASSPGLVPGELFF.

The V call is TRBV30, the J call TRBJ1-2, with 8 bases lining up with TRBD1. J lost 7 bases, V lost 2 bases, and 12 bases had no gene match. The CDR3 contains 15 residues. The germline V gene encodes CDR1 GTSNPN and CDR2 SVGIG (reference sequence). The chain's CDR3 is CAWSTLYRDRFGYTF. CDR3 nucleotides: TGTGCCTGGAGTACCCTGTACCGGGACAGGTTTGGCTACACCTTC. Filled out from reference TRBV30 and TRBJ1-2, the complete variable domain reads SQTIHQWPATLVQPVGSPLSLECTVEGTSNPNLYWYRQAAGRGLQLLFYSVGIGQISSEVPQNLSASRPQDRQFILSSKKLLLSDSGFYLCAWSTLYRDRFGYTFGSGTRLTVV.

For the CDR3, the DNA is TGTGCCAGCAGCGCGACAGTAGTTAATGAAAAACTGTTTTTT. Protein sequence: CASSATVVNEKLFF. The V call is TRBV9, the J call TRBJ1-4; D possibly corresponds to TRBD1 (5 bases). In germline, CDR1 is SGDLS, CDR2 YYNGEE. The CDR3 totals 14 residues. V lost 3 bases, J lost 4 bases, and 10 bases lay in between.

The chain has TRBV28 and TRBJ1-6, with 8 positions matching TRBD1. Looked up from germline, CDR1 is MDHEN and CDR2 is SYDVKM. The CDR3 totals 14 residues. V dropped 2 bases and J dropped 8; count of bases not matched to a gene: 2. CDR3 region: CASSLDRGDSPLHF. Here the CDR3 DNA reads TGTGCCAGCAGTTTAGACAGGGGAGATTCACCCCTCCACTTT.

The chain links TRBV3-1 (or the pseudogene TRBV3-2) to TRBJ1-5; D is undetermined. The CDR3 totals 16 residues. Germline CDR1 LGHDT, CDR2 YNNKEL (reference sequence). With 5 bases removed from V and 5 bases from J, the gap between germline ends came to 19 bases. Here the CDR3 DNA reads TGTGCCAGCAGCAATGTGTATCTTTGGCATCATCAGCCCCAGCATTTT. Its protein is CASSNVYLWHHQPQHF.

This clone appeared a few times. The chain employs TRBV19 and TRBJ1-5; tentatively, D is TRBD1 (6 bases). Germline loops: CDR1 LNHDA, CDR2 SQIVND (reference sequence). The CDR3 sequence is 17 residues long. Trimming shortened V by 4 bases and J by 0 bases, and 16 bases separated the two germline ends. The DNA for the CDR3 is TGTGCCAGTAGTACCCTCCGGGGGGCTTCTAGCAATCAGCCCCAGCATTTT. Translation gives CASSTLRGASSNQPQHF.

CDR3 residues: CASSLNGRTDTGELFF. The CDR3 coding sequence is TGTGCCAGCAGCTTAAACGGGAGGACGGACACCGGGGAGCTGTTTTTT. The chain employs TRBV7-6 and TRBJ2-2, with 7 bases lining up with TRBD2. With V trimmed by 2 bases and J by 3 bases, 6 bases remained unmatched. The germline gives CDR1 SGHVS, CDR2 FNYEAQ. The CDR3 contains 16 residues.

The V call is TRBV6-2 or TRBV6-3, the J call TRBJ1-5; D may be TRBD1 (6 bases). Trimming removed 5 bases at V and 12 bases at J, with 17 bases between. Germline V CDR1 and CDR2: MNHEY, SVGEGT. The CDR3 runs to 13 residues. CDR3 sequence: CASSDRGARLQHF. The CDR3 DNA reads TGTGCCAGCAGTGACCGGGGGGCCCGGCTCCAGCATTTT.